Presented here are 7 T cell receptor beta chains from one specimen sequenced in a study of chemoradiotherapy in HPV16-positive cancers. Generated by immunoSEQ multiplex PCR, the TCRdb table keeps only in-frame clones and is missing some. The data hold some 13,000 clones, with around 84% observed a single time. Sequencing used blood, obtained from a patient who underwent chemoradiotherapy. Receptors were obtained from a human donor with HPV-associated anogenital cancer.

The chain combines TRBV6-5 with TRBJ2-2; 9 positions agree with TRBD2. V trimming: 5 bases; J trimming: 1 base; junction bases outside the gene matches: 2. From germline, CDR1 is MNHEY and CDR2 SVGAGI. This CDR3 is built from 15 residues. The CDR3 here is CASSSGGQNTGELFF. The CDR3 DNA reads TGTGCCAGCAGTAGCGGGGGGCAGAACACCGGGGAGCTGTTTTTT.

The J gene is TRBJ2-2, the V gene TRBV6-4; 7 bases are shared with TRBD1. The trim removed 5 bases at V and 3 bases at J, leaving 6 bases unmatched. Germline V CDR1 and CDR2: MRHNA, SNTAGT. The CDR3 covers 15 residues. This CDR3 reads CASSQQGSYTGELFF. The DNA of the CDR3 is TGTGCCAGCAGTCAACAGGGGTCGTACACCGGGGAGCTGTTTTTT.

This chain connects TRBV6-5 to TRBJ1-6; no clear D gene. In germline, CDR1 is MNHEY, CDR2 SVGAGI. The CDR3 runs 10 residues. V was trimmed by 2 bases and J by 14 bases, leaving 4 bases between them. CDR3 amino acids: CASSYPALHF. The CDR3 DNA follows: TGTGCCAGCAGTTACCCCGCCCTCCACTTT.

This chain links TRBV25-1 with TRBJ2-2; 7 bases match TRBD2. This CDR3 has 17 residues. The V and J ends lost 6 bases and 5 bases, in that order; junction bases with no gene match: 15. From germline, CDR1 is MGHDK and CDR2 SYGVNS. CDR3 sequence reads: CASRGPGGLGSTGELFF. The CDR3 coding sequence is TGTGCCAGCAGGGGCCCCGGGGGGTTAGGTTCTACCGGGGAGCTGTTTTTT.

The rearrangement joins TRBV28 to TRBJ2-3; 7 bases are a match to TRBD1. The germline CDR1 and CDR2 sequences are MDHEN and SYDVKM. The V gene end was trimmed by 6 bases and the J gene end by 2 bases; junction bases not matched to a gene: 8. The CDR3 consists of 15 residues. The CDR3 DNA reads as TGTGCCAGCAGGACAGGGTCGATCCCCACAGATACGCAGTATTTT. Amino acid sequence: CASRTGSIPTDTQYF.

J is TRBJ2-2 and V is TRBV2; TRBD1 matches 7 bases. The ends lost 8 bases at V and 4 bases at J; junction bases unmatched: 7. The CDR3 is made up of 14 amino acids. The germline gives CDR1 SNHLY, CDR2 FYNNEI. The CDR3 here is CASHLGQSTGELFF. The CDR3 region has the DNA TGTGCCAGCCATTTGGGACAGAGCACCGGGGAGCTGTTTTTT. Together with reference TRBV2 and TRBJ2-2, the CDR3 gives the full variable domain: EPEVTQTPSHQVTQMGQEVILRCVPISNHLYFYWYRQILGQKVEFLVSFYNNEISEKSEIFDDQFSVERPDGSNFTLKIRSTKLEDSAMYFCASHLGQSTGELFFGEGSRLTVL.

V and J are TRBV15 and TRBJ2-1; D remains unclear. Germline V gene lookup returns CDR1 LNHNV and CDR2 YYDKDF (reference sequence). V was pared by 5 bases and J by 2 bases, with 16 bases between. CDR3 size: 16 residues. The CDR3 DNA reads TGTGCCACCAGCCCCTCCACCCTGAAGACCTACAATGAGCAGTTCTTC. It is translated as CATSPSTLKTYNEQFF. The complete variable domain, with remaining parts taken from reference TRBV15 and TRBJ2-1, reads DAMVIQNPRYQVTQFGKPVTLSCSQTLNHNVMYWYQQKSSQAPKLLFHYYDKDFNNEADTPDNFQSRRPNTSFCFLDIRSPGLGDTAMYLCATSPSTLKTYNEQFFGPGTRLTVL.